This T cell receptor (beta chain) was sequenced during a study of vaccination and CD4 T cells after COVID-19. Looking at the study overall: SARS-CoV-2, HCoV-NL63, HCoV-OC43 and HCoV-229E supplied the overlapping spike peptides used to stimulate cells.

Notes on this clonotype: Its antigen is undetermined.

The Oncomine TCR Beta short-read assay was applied to DNA of cultured CD4+ T cells. Genomic DNA was drawn out of CD4+ T cells grown in culture. TCRdb re-called the PCR reads through MiXCR, storing one row per CDR3 protein. Of 6,500 to 9,500 distinct CDR3 sequences listed, around 42% were seen once; the top ten hold 20% to 30%. Treatment given: approximately nine-day PBMC culture with coronavirus spike peptide pools or control peptides (ViraFEST assay). Unexposed donor CD4+ T cells predated the COVID-19 pandemic, collected 2011-2018. Expansion of antigen-specific T cells with peptide pools by ViraFEST preceded sequencing of TCRs. By negative selection, CD4+ T cells were isolated once culture had run for 9 to 10 days. V was trimmed by 1 base and J by 0 bases, leaving 7 bases between them. The CDR3 has 14 residues. Germline V lookup: CDR1 SGDLS, CDR2 YYNGEE.

The receptor comes from a human donor in good health. Input material: CD4+ T cells from blood, cultured in vitro. The V gene is TRBV9, the J gene TRBJ2-5, with D possibly matching TRBD2 (6 bases). Here the CDR3 reads CASSVRGNQETQYF. CDR3 in DNA: TGTGCCAGCAGCGTACGGGGGAACCAAGAGACCCAGTACTTC.